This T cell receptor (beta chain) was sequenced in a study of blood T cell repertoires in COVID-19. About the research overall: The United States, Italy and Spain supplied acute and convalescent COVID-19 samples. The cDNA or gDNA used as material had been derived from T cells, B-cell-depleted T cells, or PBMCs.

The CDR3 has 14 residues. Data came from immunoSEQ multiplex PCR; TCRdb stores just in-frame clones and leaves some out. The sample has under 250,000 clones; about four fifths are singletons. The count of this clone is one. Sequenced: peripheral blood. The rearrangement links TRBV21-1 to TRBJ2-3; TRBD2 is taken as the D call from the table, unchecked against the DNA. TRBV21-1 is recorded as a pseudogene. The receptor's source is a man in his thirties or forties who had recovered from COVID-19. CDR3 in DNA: TGTGCCAGCAGCAAACGTCTAGAACCAGATACGCAGTATTTT. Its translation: CASSKRLEPDTQYF.